A single sample is the source of the 23 T cell receptor beta chains below, sequenced in a study of blood T cell repertoires in COVID-19. The data were produced by immunoSEQ multiplex PCR, yet TCRdb's version contains in-frame clones alone and is incomplete. Among over 250,000 clones listed, approximately 92% were seen once. Sequences were obtained from PBMCs or T cells enriched from blood (not recorded which). The source is a woman aged 30 to 39 who had recovered from COVID-19.

V usage is TRBV9 and J usage is TRBJ2-5; 7 bases map to TRBD2. V shed 0 bases, J shed 5 bases, and the junction held 7 bases outside the gene matches. CDR3 size: 15 residues. Germline CDR1 SGDLS, CDR2 YYNGEE. This CDR3 is CASSVDPRGSETQYF. DNA for the CDR3: TGTGCCAGCAGCGTAGATCCCCGCGGGAGTGAGACCCAGTACTTC.

The chain carries TRBV21-1 and TRBJ2-3; the DNA was not compared with TRBD2, the D call given in the table. TRBV21-1 has pseudogene status. This CDR3 is 17 amino acids long. The CDR3 nucleotides read TGTGCCAGCAGCAAAAGGGGGAAGCGGGAGCGGGAAGATACGCAGTATTTT. It encodes CASSKRGKREREDTQYF.

The chain recombines TRBV19 with TRBJ1-5; the match to TRBD1 covers 9 bases. From germline, CDR1 is LNHDA and CDR2 SQIVND (reference sequence). The CDR3 loop spans 14 amino acids. Trimming took 3 bases from V and 5 from J; bases not matched to a gene: 2. The DNA of the CDR3 is TGTGCCAGTAGTATTAGGGACAGGGATCAGCCCCAGCATTTT. It encodes CASSIRDRDQPQHF. Supplemented by reference TRBV19 and TRBJ1-5, the full variable domain reads DGGITQSPKYLFRKEGQNVTLSCEQNLNHDAMYWYRQDPGQGLRLIYYSQIVNDFQKGDIAEGYSVSREKKESFPLTVTSAQKNPTAFYLCASSIRDRDQPQHFGDGTRLSIL.

The rearrangement joins TRBV18 to TRBJ1-3; no reliable D call. V was pared by 2 bases and J by 9 bases, with 8 bases between. This CDR3 spans 12 amino acids. Germline V lookup: CDR1 KGHSH, CDR2 LQKENI. The CDR3 loop reads CASSPSEGTIYF. CDR3 DNA: TGTGCCAGCTCACCATCGGAGGGCACCATATATTTT.

The CDR3 region is CASNQGFRADGYTF. CDR3 nucleotide sequence: TGTGCCAGCAACCAGGGTTTTCGGGCTGATGGCTACACCTTC. The chain couples TRBV6-5 to TRBJ1-2; possible D gene TRBD1, 5 bases. The germline V gene has CDR1 MNHEY and CDR2 SVGAGI. This CDR3 is built from 14 residues. V was pared by 7 bases and J by 6 bases, with 18 bases between.

The rearrangement uses TRBV10-1 and TRBJ2-7, with 10 bases lining up with TRBD2. Germline V gene sequence: CDR1 WNHNN, CDR2 SYGVQD (reference sequence). J was trimmed by 6 bases and V by 3 bases; bases with no gene match: 11. The CDR3 runs to 16 residues. The CDR3 region has the DNA TGCGCCAGCAGTGAACCTAGCGGGAGACAAACGTGCGAGCAGTACTTC. This gives the protein CASSEPSGRQTCEQYF.

Only one count was recorded for this clone. The genes are TRBV19 and TRBJ2-7; a possible D gene is TRBD1 (6 bases). Trimming pared 5 bases from V and 3 bases from J, leaving 17 bases between. The CDR3 loop spans 15 amino acids. CDR1 is LNHDA, CDR2 SQIVND, per germline (reference sequence). The CDR3 nucleotides read TGTGCCAGTAGTCCGCACAGCACAGGGATCTACGAGCAGTACTTC. Encoded protein: CASSPHSTGIYEQYF.

The chain is built from TRBV30 and TRBJ2-7; 14 bases agree with TRBD2. Germline CDR1 and CDR2: GTSNPN and SVGIG (reference sequence). V was clipped by 6 bases and J by 5 bases; unmatched bases: 6. The CDR3 has 14 amino acids. CDR3 loop: CACGGLAGVHEQYF. The DNA of the CDR3 is TGTGCCTGCGGGGGACTAGCGGGAGTCCACGAGCAGTACTTC.

This chain connects TRBV7-9 to TRBJ1-5, with 8 bases fitting TRBD1. Germline V CDR1 and CDR2: SEHNR, FQNEAQ (reference sequence). The V and J ends lost 1 base and 9 bases, in that order; junction bases with no gene match: 8. The CDR3 is 15 amino acids. CDR3 in DNA: TGTGCCAGCAGCTTAGAAGGCGGACAGGGATCGCCCCAGCATTTT. It is translated as CASSLEGGQGSPQHF. The complete variable domain, with remaining parts taken from reference TRBV7-9 and TRBJ1-5, reads DTGVSQNPRHKITKRGQNVTFRCDPISEHNRLYWYRQTLGQGPEFLTYFQNEAQLEKSRLLSDRFSAERPKGSFSTLEIQRTEQGDSAMYLCASSLEGGQGSPQHFGDGTRLSIL.

This clone was observed a few times. The rearrangement uses TRBV9 and TRBJ1-1, with D hard to call. V was cut by 0 bases and J by 0 bases, with 6 bases left in between. CDR3 length: 14 residues. Looked up from germline, CDR1 is SGDLS and CDR2 is YYNGEE. The CDR3 bases are TGTGCCAGCAGCGTAGCCGGGATGAACACTGAAGCTTTCTTT. This sequence encodes CASSVAGMNTEAFF.

This chain joins TRBV6-5 and TRBJ2-2, with D unclear. The germline CDR1 and CDR2 sequences are MNHEY and SVGAGI. The CDR3 spans 13 residues. Between the trimmed V and J ends, which lost 2 bases and 6 bases, there was a span of 7 bases. CDR3 sequence reads: CASSYVRAGELFF. The CDR3 DNA follows: TGTGCCAGCAGTTACGTCCGTGCCGGGGAGCTGTTTTTT.

This chain uses TRBV7-8 with TRBJ1-1, with D hard to call. Trimming took 5 bases from V and 0 from J, leaving 13 bases between them. This CDR3 has 15 amino acids. In germline, CDR1 is SGHVS, CDR2 FQNEAQ. CDR3 in amino acids: CASSLNQAMNTEAFF. The CDR3 DNA reads TGTGCCAGCAGCCTTAATCAGGCCATGAACACTGAAGCTTTCTTT. Full variable domain (outside the CDR3, taken from reference TRBV7-8 and TRBJ1-1): GAGVSQSPRYKVAKRGQDVALRCDPISGHVSLFWYQQALGQGPEFLTYFQNEAQLDKSGLPSDRFFAERPEGSVSTLKIQRTQQEDSAVYLCASSLNQAMNTEAFFGQGTRLTVV.

The chain carries TRBV29-1 and TRBJ2-1; the match to TRBD2 covers 15 bases. Unmatched junction bases numbered 4, after V lost 0 bases and J lost 7 bases. Germline CDR1 reads SQVTM; CDR2 reads ANQGSEA. The CDR3 contains 16 residues. CDR3 sequence reads: CSVEDWTSGRVNEQFF. As DNA, the CDR3 is TGCAGCGTTGAAGATTGGACTAGCGGGAGGGTAAATGAGCAGTTCTTC.

This chain joins TRBV6-2 or TRBV6-3 and TRBJ2-3; D is undetermined. The CDR3 contains 15 residues. Germline V gene sequence: CDR1 MNHEY, CDR2 SVGEGT. With 6 bases removed from V and 2 bases from J, the gap between germline ends came to 15 bases. This CDR3 reads CASSPRATYTDTQYF. CDR3 nucleotide sequence: TGTGCCAGCAGCCCCCGAGCCACCTACACAGATACGCAGTATTTT.

This clone was found a few times. V usage is TRBV7-8 and J usage is TRBJ2-7; the D gene is possibly TRBD1 (6 bases). CDR1 is SGHVS and CDR2 is FQNEAQ in the germline V gene. CDR3 length equals 14 residues. V was cut by 5 bases and J by 4 bases, with 15 bases left in between. CDR3 residues: CASSLGQLGYEQYF. CDR3 DNA: TGTGCCAGCAGCCTTGGACAGTTAGGGTACGAGCAGTACTTC. The full variable domain, rest sourced from reference TRBV7-8 and TRBJ2-7, is GAGVSQSPRYKVAKRGQDVALRCDPISGHVSLFWYQQALGQGPEFLTYFQNEAQLDKSGLPSDRFFAERPEGSVSTLKIQRTQQEDSAVYLCASSLGQLGYEQYFGPGTRLTVT.

The rearrangement uses TRBV5-5 and TRBJ2-1, with a weak D call TRBD2 (5 bases). V shed 3 bases and J shed 0 bases, with 16 bases lying between them. The V gene's germline CDR1 is SGHKS and CDR2 YYEKEE (reference sequence). This CDR3 is 17 amino acids long. The CDR3 protein is CASSSPWTGSSYNEQFF. CDR3 bases: TGTGCCAGCAGCTCGCCGTGGACGGGGAGCTCCTACAATGAGCAGTTCTTC.

The V and J genes are TRBV18 and TRBJ2-5; 13 positions match TRBD2. Germline V gene lookup returns CDR1 KGHSH and CDR2 LQKENI. V shed 3 bases, J shed 5 bases, and the junction held 9 bases outside the gene matches. This CDR3 is built from 17 residues. CDR3 coding DNA: TGTGCCAGCTCACCTCGTGTCTCGACTAGCGGGAGGGAGACCCAGTACTTC. Protein: CASSPRVSTSGRETQYF.

The chain carries TRBV9 and TRBJ1-4; D may be TRBD1 (5 bases). The CDR3 sequence is 14 residues long. V was shortened by 6 bases and J by 8 bases, with 17 bases between the two germline ends. Germline loops: CDR1 SGDLS, CDR2 YYNGEE. CDR3: CASTQGRADEKLFF. DNA for the CDR3: TGTGCCAGCACCCAAGGCAGGGCGGACGAAAAACTGTTTTTT.

The chain couples TRBV7-2 to TRBJ1-5; D uncertain. In germline, CDR1 is SGHTA, CDR2 FQGNSA. The length of the CDR3 is 12 residues. The V gene lost 5 bases and the J gene lost 3 bases, with 5 bases spanning the gap. As DNA, the CDR3 is TGTGCCAGCAGCGCAGTCAATCAGCCCCAGCATTTT. It yields the protein CASSAVNQPQHF.

The rearrangement uses TRBV30 and TRBJ2-7; the D gene is possibly TRBD2 (7 bases). V was cut by 3 bases and J by 4 bases, with 19 bases left in between. The CDR3 sequence is 15 residues long. Germline CDR1 GTSNPN, CDR2 SVGIG (reference sequence). CDR3 sequence: CAWSGAGGRRYEQYF. Here the CDR3 DNA reads TGTGCCTGGAGCGGGGCCGGGGGGCGCAGGTACGAGCAGTACTTC.

V is TRBV7-8 and J is TRBJ1-2, with unresolved D. The CDR3 loop spans 14 amino acids. V was shortened by 2 bases and J by 4 bases, with 11 bases between the two germline ends. Germline values: CDR1 SGHVS, CDR2 FQNEAQ. CDR3 residues: CASSLSNRAYGYTF. CDR3 bases: TGTGCCAGCAGCTTATCGAACAGAGCCTATGGCTACACCTTC.

The chain links TRBV7-3 to TRBJ2-1; D remains unclear. CDR3 length: 13 residues. CDR1 is SGHTA and CDR2 is FQGTGA in the germline V gene. Trimming stripped 1 base from V and 5 bases from J, with 6 bases between. Here the CDR3 DNA reads TGTGCCAGCAGCTTAAGCAGGAACAATGAGCAGTTCTTC. Translated: CASSLSRNNEQFF.

The gene calls are TRBV30 and TRBJ2-7; no reliable D call. Germline CDR1 GTSNPN, CDR2 SVGIG (reference sequence). Trimming removed 0 bases at V and 2 bases at J, with 8 bases between. The CDR3 is made up of 13 amino acids. The DNA for the CDR3 is TGTGCCTGGAGTGTACACCTTGCCTACGAGCAGTACTTC. It specifies CAWSVHLAYEQYF.